This TCR beta chain was profiled in a study of cytomegalovirus exposure and HLA in healthy donors. The PCR used 60 Vbeta and 13 Jbeta primers. Sequenced by immunoSEQ multiplex PCR; TCRdb stores in-frame clones only, minus some. The sample contains over 150,000 clones, approximately 80% of which appear only once. The CDR3 totals 16 residues. J was trimmed by 4 bases and V by 6 bases; bases with no gene match: 11. Germline CDR1 and CDR2: SGDLS and YYNGEE. Overall study results and limits: Using the classifier, cytomegalovirus status was reportedly diagnosed with high specificity and sensitivity. Association of a missense DCLRE1C variant with TCR beta V- and J-gene trimming was reported in a later analysis.

With respect to this clone: What it binds is not known.

What was sequenced was PBMCs. The V and J genes are TRBV9 and TRBJ2-3; the match to TRBD2 covers 10 bases. The receptor was isolated from a woman aged 45 to 65 in good health and CMV-seronegative. The CDR3: CASNIAGGWEADTQYF. The CDR3 nucleotides read TGTGCCAGCAACATAGCGGGGGGCTGGGAGGCAGATACGCAGTATTTT. Full variable domain (outside the CDR3, taken from reference TRBV9 and TRBJ2-3): DSGVTQTPKHLITATGQRVTLRCSPRSGDLSVYWYQQSLDQGLQFLIQYYNGEERAKGNILERFSAQQFPDLHSELNLSSLELGDSALYFCASNIAGGWEADTQYFGPGTRLTVL.